Listed below are T cell receptor beta chains from one sample, sequenced in a study of cytomegalovirus exposure and HLA in healthy donors. Data came from immunoSEQ multiplex PCR; TCRdb stores just in-frame clones and leaves some out. The sample carries about 170,000 clones, approximately 72% recorded once. Sequencing was done on a sample of PBMCs. These receptors came from a female donor in good health and CMV-seronegative. Each CDR3 is given with its conserved first and last residue. Fields, in order: D gene, V gene, clone size, J gene, CDR3 protein, CDR3 DNA. D genes are given only for firm matches. Size is stated for part of the rows, as once, few or many counts, or as a class when the clone is expanded.

d_gene: TRBD1; v_gene: TRBV5-5; abundance: .; j_gene: TRBJ1-5; CDR3aa: CASAFDRANQPQHF; CDR3nt: TGTGCCAGCGCCTTTGACAGGGCAAATCAGCCCCAGCATTTT
d_gene: .; v_gene: TRBV7-3; abundance: .; j_gene: TRBJ1-1; CDR3aa: CASSLTPGKGAFF; CDR3nt: TGTGCCAGCAGCTTAACCCCAGGGAAGGGCGCTTTCTTT
d_gene: .; v_gene: TRBV5-1; abundance: .; j_gene: TRBJ2-2; CDR3aa: CASSFGETGELFF; CDR3nt: TGCGCCAGCAGCTTCGGAGAGACCGGGGAGCTGTTTTTT
d_gene: TRBD1; v_gene: TRBV6-1; abundance: .; j_gene: TRBJ2-7; CDR3aa: CASSSGQGWVYEQYF; CDR3nt: TGTGCCAGCAGTTCTGGACAGGGTTGGGTCTACGAGCAGTACTTC
d_gene: TRBD2; v_gene: TRBV10-1; abundance: .; j_gene: TRBJ2-3; CDR3aa: CASALTSGGTDTQYF; CDR3nt: TGCGCCAGCGCCCTGACTAGCGGGGGGACAGATACGCAGTATTTT
d_gene: .; v_gene: TRBV7-9; abundance: few; j_gene: TRBJ1-5; CDR3aa: CSSSSTGTGSSNQPQHF; CDR3nt: TGTTCCAGCAGTTCCACCGGGACCGGGAGCAGCAATCAGCCCCAGCATTTT
d_gene: TRBD2; v_gene: TRBV9; abundance: few; j_gene: TRBJ2-1; CDR3aa: CASSGGGGLENNEQFF; CDR3nt: TGTGCCAGCAGCGGGGGGGGAGGACTAGAGAACAATGAGCAGTTCTTC
d_gene: TRBD1; v_gene: TRBV18; abundance: .; j_gene: TRBJ1-1; CDR3aa: CASSRGDRGFEAFF; CDR3nt: TGTGCCAGCTCCCGGGGGGACAGGGGGTTTGAAGCTTTCTTT
d_gene: .; v_gene: TRBV30; abundance: .; j_gene: TRBJ1-6; CDR3aa: CAWSEESNSPLHF; CDR3nt: TGTGCCTGGAGTGAAGAGAGTAATTCACCCCTCCACTTT
d_gene: .; v_gene: TRBV6-5; abundance: .; j_gene: TRBJ2-3; CDR3aa: CASTIGPTTDTQYF; CDR3nt: TGTGCCAGCACCATTGGGCCTACAACGGATACGCAGTATTTT
d_gene: .; v_gene: TRBV5-1; abundance: .; j_gene: TRBJ2-3; CDR3aa: CASSLWDFTDTQYF; CDR3nt: TGCGCCAGCAGCTTGTGGGACTTCACAGATACGCAGTATTTT
d_gene: TRBD1; v_gene: TRBV5-6; abundance: .; j_gene: TRBJ2-3; CDR3aa: CASSLGQGADTQYF; CDR3nt: TGTGCCAGCAGCTTGGGACAGGGCGCAGATACGCAGTATTTT
d_gene: TRBD1; v_gene: TRBV25-1; abundance: few; j_gene: TRBJ1-1; CDR3aa: CASSVDRDTEAFF; CDR3nt: TGTGCCAGCAGTGTGGACAGGGACACTGAAGCTTTCTTT
d_gene: .; v_gene: TRBV5-4; abundance: .; j_gene: TRBJ2-6; CDR3aa: CASERGGANVLTF; CDR3nt: TGTGCCAGCGAGAGGGGGGGGGCCAACGTCCTGACTTTC
d_gene: .; v_gene: TRBV5-4; abundance: .; j_gene: TRBJ2-2; CDR3aa: CASSNRVTNTGELFF; CDR3nt: TGTGCCAGCAGCAACAGGGTAACGAACACCGGGGAGCTGTTTTTT
d_gene: .; v_gene: TRBV4-1; abundance: .; j_gene: TRBJ1-6; CDR3aa: CASSQDRDQGLSSPLHF; CDR3nt: TGCGCCAGCAGCCAAGATCGGGATCAGGGGTTGAGTTCACCCCTCCACTTT
d_gene: TRBD2; v_gene: TRBV18; abundance: .; j_gene: TRBJ2-1; CDR3aa: CASSPPKRGPSSYNEQFF; CDR3nt: TGTGCCAGCTCACCACCTAAGCGGGGACCGAGCTCCTACAATGAGCAGTTCTTC
d_gene: .; v_gene: TRBV30; abundance: .; j_gene: TRBJ2-7; CDR3aa: CAWSVRRDSYEQYF; CDR3nt: TGTGCCTGGAGTGTACGCAGGGACTCCTACGAGCAGTACTTC
d_gene: TRBD2; v_gene: TRBV6-4; abundance: once; j_gene: TRBJ2-1; CDR3aa: CASSPGLAGYNEQFF; CDR3nt: TGTGCCAGCAGTCCGGGACTAGCGGGCTACAATGAGCAGTTCTTC
d_gene: TRBD1; v_gene: TRBV10-3; abundance: .; j_gene: TRBJ1-2; CDR3aa: CAISLQGAGAGYTF; CDR3nt: TGTGCCATCAGCCTACAGGGGGCAGGTGCTGGCTACACCTTC
d_gene: TRBD2; v_gene: TRBV27; abundance: .; j_gene: TRBJ2-5; CDR3aa: CASSYSGTSGFQETQYF; CDR3nt: TGTGCCAGCAGTTATTCTGGGACTAGCGGATTCCAAGAGACCCAGTACTTC
d_gene: .; v_gene: TRBV5-4; abundance: .; j_gene: TRBJ2-3; CDR3aa: CASSLEQTDTQYF; CDR3nt: TGTGCCAGCAGCTTGGAACAGACAGATACGCAGTATTTT
d_gene: TRBD1; v_gene: TRBV4-1; abundance: .; j_gene: TRBJ1-2; CDR3aa: CASSQGRRIGTGGFYGYTF; CDR3nt: TGCGCCAGCAGCCAAGGTAGGCGCATTGGGACAGGGGGCTTCTATGGCTACACCTTC
d_gene: TRBD1; v_gene: TRBV30; abundance: .; j_gene: TRBJ2-7; CDR3aa: CATGVVYEQYF; CDR3nt: TGTGCAACAGGGGTAGTCTACGAGCAGTACTTC
d_gene: .; v_gene: TRBV30; abundance: once; j_gene: TRBJ2-3; CDR3aa: CAWSVYSTDTQYF; CDR3nt: TGTGCCTGGAGTGTCTACAGCACAGATACGCAGTATTTT
d_gene: .; v_gene: TRBV7-2; abundance: .; j_gene: TRBJ1-5; CDR3aa: CASSSFRGANSNQPQHF; CDR3nt: TGTGCCAGCAGCTCGTTTCGGGGAGCTAATAGCAATCAGCCCCAGCATTTT
d_gene: TRBD2; v_gene: TRBV29-1; abundance: .; j_gene: TRBJ2-1; CDR3aa: CSVDGLVYNEQFF; CDR3nt: TGCAGCGTTGATGGACTAGTCTACAATGAGCAGTTCTTC
d_gene: .; v_gene: TRBV30; abundance: .; j_gene: TRBJ2-3; CDR3aa: CAWSALAKNTDTQYF; CDR3nt: TGTGCCTGGAGTGCCCTAGCGAAAAACACAGATACGCAGTATTTT
d_gene: .; v_gene: TRBV5-1; abundance: .; j_gene: TRBJ2-1; CDR3aa: CASMESSYNEQFF; CDR3nt: TGCGCCAGCATGGAGAGCTCCTACAATGAGCAGTTCTTC
d_gene: .; v_gene: TRBV12-2; abundance: .; j_gene: TRBJ2-7; CDR3aa: CASRLGWVWASGRPEQYF; CDR3nt: TGTGCAAGTCGCTTGGGCTGGGTTTGGGCTAGCGGGAGACCCGAGCAGTACTTC
d_gene: TRBD2; v_gene: TRBV9; abundance: .; j_gene: TRBJ2-1; CDR3aa: CASSLSGGTYNEQFF; CDR3nt: TGTGCCAGCAGCCTTAGCGGGGGGACCTACAATGAGCAGTTCTTC
d_gene: TRBD1; v_gene: TRBV2; abundance: .; j_gene: TRBJ2-7; CDR3aa: CASSEGGTGREEQYF; CDR3nt: TGTGCCAGCAGTGAAGGAGGGACAGGGCGTGAGGAGCAGTACTTC
d_gene: .; v_gene: TRBV5-1; abundance: .; j_gene: TRBJ1-4; CDR3aa: CASSLGGTTNEKLFF; CDR3nt: TGCGCCAGCAGCTTGGGAGGGACAACTAATGAAAAACTGTTTTTT
d_gene: .; v_gene: TRBV7-2; abundance: .; j_gene: TRBJ1-2; CDR3aa: CASSLMGPLNYGYTF; CDR3nt: TGTGCCAGCAGCTTAATGGGGCCCCTTAACTATGGCTACACCTTC
d_gene: TRBD1; v_gene: TRBV19; abundance: .; j_gene: TRBJ1-2; CDR3aa: CASSSRTGAPLVYGYTF; CDR3nt: TGTGCCAGTAGCTCCCGGACAGGGGCCCCTCTCGTCTATGGCTACACCTTC
d_gene: .; v_gene: TRBV7-3; abundance: .; j_gene: TRBJ2-7; CDR3aa: CASSRGSTYEQYF; CDR3nt: TGTGCCAGCAGCCGGGGGAGTACCTACGAGCAGTACTTC
d_gene: .; v_gene: TRBV19; abundance: .; j_gene: TRBJ2-1; CDR3aa: CASSISTYYNEQFF; CDR3nt: TGTGCCAGTAGTATATCCACCTACTACAATGAGCAGTTCTTC
d_gene: .; v_gene: TRBV2; abundance: .; j_gene: TRBJ1-5; CDR3aa: CASRRQATNQPQHF; CDR3nt: TGTGCCAGCAGGAGACAGGCGACTAATCAGCCCCAGCATTTT
d_gene: TRBD1; v_gene: TRBV6-5; abundance: once; j_gene: TRBJ1-1; CDR3aa: CASSRTRDRNTEAFF; CDR3nt: TGTGCCAGCAGCCGGACCCGGGACAGGAACACTGAAGCTTTCTTT
d_gene: .; v_gene: TRBV15; abundance: .; j_gene: TRBJ1-2; CDR3aa: CATSGINYGYTF; CDR3nt: TGTGCCACCTCCGGGATCAACTATGGCTACACCTTC
d_gene: TRBD2; v_gene: TRBV7-7; abundance: .; j_gene: TRBJ2-1; CDR3aa: CASSRGLAGENEQFF; CDR3nt: TGTGCCAGCAGCCGGGGACTAGCGGGAGAAAACGAGCAGTTCTTC
d_gene: .; v_gene: TRBV7-2; abundance: once; j_gene: TRBJ1-1; CDR3aa: CASSLGGTNTEAFF; CDR3nt: TGTGCCAGCAGCTTGGGGGGAACTAACACTGAAGCTTTCTTT
d_gene: .; v_gene: TRBV19; abundance: .; j_gene: TRBJ2-6; CDR3aa: CASSIGEAGANVLTF; CDR3nt: TGTGCCAGTAGTATCGGGGAGGCTGGGGCCAACGTCCTGACTTTC
d_gene: TRBD1; v_gene: TRBV7-3; abundance: .; j_gene: TRBJ1-2; CDR3aa: CASSSTGGWGYTF; CDR3nt: TGTGCCAGCAGCTCTACAGGGGGCTGGGGCTACACCTTC
d_gene: .; v_gene: TRBV7-2; abundance: .; j_gene: TRBJ2-3; CDR3aa: CASRTLASTDTQYF; CDR3nt: TGTGCCAGCAGGACACTAGCCAGCACAGATACGCAGTATTTT
d_gene: TRBD1; v_gene: TRBV6-1; abundance: .; j_gene: TRBJ2-2; CDR3aa: CASRQGADTGELFF; CDR3nt: TGTGCCAGCAGGCAGGGGGCGGACACCGGGGAGCTGTTTTTT
d_gene: TRBD2; v_gene: TRBV9; abundance: few; j_gene: TRBJ2-5; CDR3aa: CASSAGTSGMETQYF; CDR3nt: TGTGCCAGCAGCGCAGGGACTAGCGGGATGGAGACCCAGTACTTC